These T cell receptor beta chains were read from a single sample in a study of cytomegalovirus exposure and HLA in healthy donors. This table comes from immunoSEQ multiplex PCR, and its TCRdb copy is limited to in-frame clones, with some not included. The sample has about 72,000 clones, more than 75% seen once. Sequenced: PBMCs. These receptors originate from a man younger than 35 in good health and CMV-seronegative. CDR3s include the opening cysteine and the closing phenylalanine or tryptophan. Only part of the rows carry a size: once, few, many, or a class if the clone is expanded.

size | J | V | CDR3
NA | TRBJ1-1 | TRBV5-1 | CASSLVSNTEAFF
NA | TRBJ1-5 | TRBV2 | CASSDWDRAQPQHF
NA | TRBJ1-1 | TRBV7-6 | CASSLGTNWNTEAFF
NA | TRBJ2-7 | TRBV5-4 | CASSLDRGYFQRYF
NA | TRBJ1-5 | TRBV6-1 | CASSEIEGAVFQPQHF
NA | TRBJ2-2 | TRBV11-3 | CASSLVAGELFF
NA | TRBJ1-3 | TRBV28 | CASSHRTALGNTIYF
NA | TRBJ1-4 | TRBV6-5 | CASSLTGEKLFF
NA | TRBJ2-6 | TRBV7-2 | CASSSKARGGTSGANVLTF
NA | TRBJ2-5 | TRBV2 | CASSEARTGGVRETQYF
NA | TRBJ2-1 | TRBV7-2 | CASSPPGRMGNEQFF
NA | TRBJ1-3 | TRBV5-8 | CASARGSFSGNTIYF
once | TRBJ1-1 | TRBV5-1 | CASSPLAGGEAFF
few | TRBJ2-7 | TRBV5-1 | CASSPAAGGYEQYF
NA | TRBJ1-2 | TRBV30 | CVFLAGYYGYTF
NA | TRBJ2-5 | TRBV6-4 | CASSDRTGLQETQYF
NA | TRBJ1-2 | TRBV5-6 | CASSLTASGINGYTF
few | TRBJ2-7 | TRBV25-1 | CASSPPSGRGNYEQYF
NA | TRBJ1-1 | TRBV5-1 | CASSSDTNTEAFF
once | TRBJ2-1 | TRBV29-1 | CSAEQQGIYNEQFF
NA | TRBJ1-2 | TRBV6-5 | CASSYEGRYGYTF
NA | TRBJ1-1 | TRBV7-2 | CASSWQTGNTEAFF
NA | TRBJ1-1 | TRBV18 | CASSRDSNTEAFF
NA | TRBJ2-5 | TRBV4-3 | CASSQDGTGKETQYF
once | TRBJ2-7 | TRBV6-5 | CASSYGEPTSSYEQYF
once | TRBJ1-1 | TRBV19 | CASSISRGVLNTEAFF
NA | TRBJ2-1 | TRBV11-2 | CASSSTLTSGSPGEQFF
NA | TRBJ2-7 | TRBV28 | CASSPGGGGSNEQYF
NA | TRBJ2-5 | TRBV5-6 | CASSLVKQGKETQYF
few | TRBJ2-5 | TRBV30 | CAWSGTAGETQYF
once | TRBJ2-1 | TRBV7-8 | CASSYLLAFDEQFF
NA | TRBJ2-5 | TRBV6-5 | CASSYGQGGLGTQYF